These T cell receptor beta chains were read from a single sample in a study of blood T cell repertoires in COVID-19. The protocol was immunoSEQ multiplex PCR, while the TCRdb copy is restricted to in-frame clones and leaves out a portion. Counted here are roughly 200,000 clones, around four fifths occurring once; the ten biggest clones make up around 7.9%. The sequencing sample was made of peripheral blood. The source is a man aged 35 to 55 with active or convalescent COVID-19. CDR3s include the opening cysteine and the closing phenylalanine or tryptophan. The D gene is left open where the match is weak. The size field is filled for only some rows; it gives once, few, many or a size class.

D: -
J: TRBJ1-1
V: TRBV5-1
size: -
CDR3: CASSLQTRNTEAFF
DNA: TGCGCCAGCAGCCTACAGACACGCAACACTGAAGCTTTCTTT

D: -
J: TRBJ1-1
V: TRBV19
size: -
CDR3: CASQAGNTEAFF
DNA: TGTGCCAGCCAGGCGGGTAACACTGAAGCTTTCTTT

D: -
J: TRBJ1-1
V: TRBV20-1
size: -
CDR3: CSARWTAEAFF
DNA: TGCAGTGCCCGATGGACAGCCGAAGCTTTCTTT

D: -
J: TRBJ1-2
V: TRBV4-2
size: -
CDR3: CASSQDLGQLNYGYTF
DNA: TGTGCCAGCAGCCAAGATTTAGGACAGCTTAACTATGGCTACACCTTC

D: -
J: TRBJ2-6
V: TRBV25-1
size: -
CDR3: CASSEVSSTHSGANVLTF
DNA: TGTGCCAGCAGTGAAGTGTCCTCAACTCACTCTGGGGCCAACGTCCTGACTTTC

D: TRBD1
J: TRBJ1-1
V: TRBV5-5
size: -
CDR3: CASRRTGIDTEAFF
DNA: TGTGCCAGCAGAAGGACAGGGATTGACACTGAAGCTTTCTTT

D: -
J: TRBJ2-2
V: TRBV5-4
size: -
CDR3: CASSLVLEVTGELFF
DNA: TGTGCCAGCAGCTTGGTCCTGGAGGTAACCGGGGAGCTGTTTTTT

D: TRBD2
J: TRBJ2-3
V: TRBV20-1
size: many
CDR3: CSASSPSGSTLGADTQYF
DNA: TGCAGTGCTAGTAGCCCTAGCGGGAGTACCCTAGGGGCAGATACGCAGTATTTT

D: -
J: TRBJ1-2
V: TRBV24-1
size: -
CDR3: CATSESGRSGYTF
DNA: TGTGCCACCAGTGAGTCGGGAAGGAGTGGCTACACCTTC

D: -
J: TRBJ1-6
V: TRBV7-8
size: once
CDR3: CASSPLDGNNSPLHF
DNA: TGTGCCAGCAGCCCCTTAGACGGGAATAATTCACCCCTCCACTTT

D: TRBD2
J: TRBJ2-5
V: TRBV7-2
size: -
CDR3: CASSLVGGRAGETQYF
DNA: TGTGCCAGCAGCTTAGTAGGCGGGAGGGCCGGAGAGACCCAGTACTTC

D: -
J: TRBJ1-3
V: TRBV30
size: -
CDR3: CAWIRDYTGNTIYF
DNA: TGTGCCTGGATCAGGGACTATACTGGAAACACCATATATTTT

D: TRBD1
J: TRBJ1-4
V: TRBV27
size: -
CDR3: CASTQTGGREKLFF
DNA: TGTGCCAGCACGCAGACAGGGGGACGTGAAAAACTGTTTTTT

D: -
J: TRBJ1-6
V: TRBV6-1
size: -
CDR3: CASSEIRGGRGNSPLHF
DNA: TGTGCCAGCAGTGAGATACGAGGGGGGCGGGGGAATTCACCCCTCCACTTT

D: -
J: TRBJ1-4
V: TRBV7-8
size: -
CDR3: CASSPMATNEKLFF
DNA: TGTGCCAGCAGCCCGATGGCTACTAATGAAAAACTGTTTTTT

D: TRBD1
J: TRBJ1-4
V: TRBV5-1
size: -
CDR3: CASRPGQENEKLFF
DNA: TGCGCCAGCCGACCGGGACAGGAAAATGAAAAACTGTTTTTT

D: -
J: TRBJ2-1
V: TRBV12-3/TRBV12-4
size: -
CDR3: CASRSGYNEQFF
DNA: TGTGCCAGCAGATCAGGGTACAATGAGCAGTTCTTC

D: -
J: TRBJ2-3
V: TRBV21-1
size: -
CDR3: CASSKARTSETDTQYF
DNA: TGTGCCAGCAGCAAAGCGAGGACATCGGAGACAGATACGCAGTATTTT

D: -
J: TRBJ2-4
V: TRBV21-1
size: few
CDR3: CASSKRWTGKNIQYF
DNA: TGTGCCAGCAGCAAGCGCTGGACAGGGAAAAACATTCAGTACTTC

D: TRBD1
J: TRBJ2-5
V: TRBV6-5
size: -
CDR3: CASSLTGGRETQYF
DNA: TGTGCCAGCAGTCTGACAGGGGGCAGGGAGACCCAGTACTTC

D: -
J: TRBJ2-7
V: TRBV4-1
size: few
CDR3: CASSPLERSSYEQYF
DNA: TGCGCCAGCAGCCCCCTCGAGCGGAGCTCCTACGAGCAGTACTTC

D: TRBD1
J: TRBJ1-1
V: TRBV19
size: few
CDR3: CASSPTGVGTEAFF
DNA: TGTGCCAGTAGCCCCACAGGGGTTGGCACTGAAGCTTTCTTT

D: TRBD1
J: TRBJ2-7
V: TRBV29-1
size: once
CDR3: CSVASTGAFYEQYF
DNA: TGCAGCGTTGCCTCGACAGGGGCGTTCTACGAGCAGTACTTC

D: TRBD1
J: TRBJ1-4
V: TRBV18
size: once
CDR3: CASSQRGLNEKLFF
DNA: TGTGCCAGCTCGCAAAGGGGGCTTAATGAAAAACTGTTTTTT

D: -
J: TRBJ2-7
V: TRBV5-6
size: -
CDR3: CASSVRVRNEQYF
DNA: TGTGCCAGCAGCGTCAGGGTTAGAAACGAGCAGTACTTC

D: -
J: TRBJ2-3
V: TRBV5-1
size: -
CDR3: CASSLAQGTTDTQYF
DNA: TGCGCCAGCAGCTTGGCCCAGGGGACCACAGATACGCAGTATTTT

D: -
J: TRBJ1-1
V: TRBV10-3
size: -
CDR3: CAIRAGMNTEAFF
DNA: TGTGCCATCAGAGCAGGGATGAACACTGAAGCTTTCTTT

D: TRBD2
J: TRBJ2-7
V: TRBV4-1
size: -
CDR3: CASSQGEGSYEQYF
DNA: TGCGCCAGCAGCCAAGGGGAGGGGTCCTACGAGCAGTACTTC

D: -
J: TRBJ1-1
V: TRBV15
size: -
CDR3: CATSRDWQATEAFF
DNA: TGTGCCACCAGCAGAGATTGGCAGGCAACTGAAGCTTTCTTT

D: TRBD1
J: TRBJ2-3
V: TRBV5-5
size: -
CDR3: CASSFPGTGATDTQYF
DNA: TGTGCCAGCAGCTTTCCCGGGACAGGGGCTACAGATACGCAGTATTTT

D: -
J: TRBJ1-1
V: TRBV5-5
size: -
CDR3: CASSLGALKDTEAFF
DNA: TGTGCCAGCAGCTTGGGGGCCCTAAAGGACACTGAAGCTTTCTTT

D: -
J: TRBJ1-2
V: TRBV29-1
size: -
CDR3: CSVEDPTSSYGYTF
DNA: TGCAGCGTTGAAGATCCCACGTCGAGCTATGGCTACACCTTC